The source of this T cell receptor beta chain is a study of T cell responses to AZD1222 COVID-19 vaccine. Germline CDR1 and CDR2: LGHDT and YNNKEL (reference sequence). The CDR3 has 15 amino acids. V shed 1 base and J shed 2 bases, with 11 bases lying between them. Assay used: immunoSEQ multiplex PCR; TCRdb lists only in-frame clones, some missing. The sample lists 100,000 to 130,000 clones, over 85% occurring once. Concerning this clone: As yet, its antigen is unknown.

Overall study findings and caveats: White British ancestry dominated among donors, who included more females, and clonal diversity was possibly underestimated. Every sample of the repertoires postdated the peak T cell response. Baseline seropositivity characterized only a handful of AZD1222 recipients.

The material sequenced was peripheral blood, taken on day 0 of MenACWY control vaccination. The chain carries TRBV3-1 (or the pseudogene TRBV3-2) and TRBJ1-1; D is possibly TRBD1 (6 bases). The sequence was collected from an adult in good health. The CDR3 DNA sequence: TGTGCCAGCAGCCAAGTCGTGACAGGCAACACTGAAGCTTTCTTT. The encoded protein is CASSQVVTGNTEAFF.